These 17 T cell receptor beta chains came from one sample sequenced in a study of shared clonotypes between healthy human individuals. Sequencing used immunoSEQ multiplex PCR; TCRdb keeps in-frame clones, though not all of them. The sample has more than 1,200,000 clones, approximately 98.5% seen once. Sequenced material: naive CD4+ T cells sorted from blood. Subset defined: CD45RA+ positively selected. The receptor set was obtained from a man aged 25 to 40 in good health.

The J gene is TRBJ2-2, the V gene TRBV7-7, with 11 bases lining up with TRBD2. This CDR3 is 19 amino acids long. CDR1 and CDR2 (germline): SSHAT, FNYEAQ (reference sequence). The V gene end was trimmed by 4 bases and the J gene end by 5 bases; junction bases not matched to a gene: 15. The CDR3 reads CASSSAIGGLAGGTGELFF. DNA of the CDR3: TGTGCCAGCAGCTCCGCGATTGGCGGGCTAGCGGGAGGAACCGGGGAGCTGTTTTTT. The variable domain in full, completed from reference TRBV7-7 and TRBJ2-2, reads GAGVSQSPRYKVTKRGQDVTLRCDPISSHATLYWYQQALGQGPEFLTYFNYEAQPDKSGLPSDRFSAERPEGSISTLTIQRTEQRDSAMYRCASSSAIGGLAGGTGELFFGEGSRLTVL.

The CDR3 bases are TGTGCCAGCAGTTTAGCGGCGGTTACTAATGAAAAACTGTTTTTT. Its protein is CASSLAAVTNEKLFF. The genes are TRBV27 and TRBJ1-4; D ambiguous. The CDR3 extends over 15 amino acids. Trimming left V 2 bases short and J 2 bases short, with 9 bases between. Germline values: CDR1 MNHEY, CDR2 SMNVEV (reference sequence).

The chain recombines TRBV7-9 with TRBJ2-1; D call uncertain. Trimming shortened V by 2 bases and J by 8 bases, and 10 bases separated the two germline ends. Germline CDR1 and CDR2: SEHNR and FQNEAQ (reference sequence). This CDR3 has 13 residues. CDR3 DNA: TGTGCCAGCAGCTTAATCCGGTGGGATGAGCAGTTCTTC. Its protein product is CASSLIRWDEQFF. The variable domain in full, with the rest retrieved from reference TRBV7-9 and TRBJ2-1, is DTGVSQNPRHKITKRGQNVTFRCDPISEHNRLYWYRQTLGQGPEFLTYFQNEAQLEKSRLLSDRFSAERPKGSFSTLEIQRTEQGDSAMYLCASSLIRWDEQFFGPGTRLTVL.

This clone appeared once. CDR3 in DNA: TGTGCCAGCAGTTTCCCCGGGACAGGGAACTATGGCTACACCTTC. Its translation is CASSFPGTGNYGYTF. V and J are TRBV6-6 and TRBJ1-2; 9 bases align to TRBD1. Per germline, CDR1 MNHNY and CDR2 SVGAGI (reference sequence). The CDR3 extends over 15 amino acids. J was trimmed by 2 bases and V by 4 bases; bases with no gene match: 5.

This rearrangement joins TRBV10-2 to TRBJ1-5; D gene unclear. Trimming left V 1 base short and J 3 bases short, with 7 bases between. The CDR3 runs to 14 residues. The V gene's germline CDR1 is WSHSY and CDR2 SAAADI. The CDR3 sequence: CASSEFPVNQPQHF. The CDR3, as DNA: TGCGCCAGCAGTGAGTTTCCTGTCAATCAGCCCCAGCATTTT.

V and J are TRBV9 and TRBJ1-1, with D possibly matching TRBD1 (5 bases). Germline V gene sequence: CDR1 SGDLS, CDR2 YYNGEE. V lost 3 bases and J 1 base, leaving 10 bases between the germline ends. CDR3 length: 14 residues. The CDR3, as DNA: TGTGCCAGCAGCGCCGCAGGGCAGAACACTGAAGCTTTCTTT. Protein product: CASSAAGQNTEAFF. The entire variable domain, with the rest obtained from reference TRBV9 and TRBJ1-1, is as follows: DSGVTQTPKHLITATGQRVTLRCSPRSGDLSVYWYQQSLDQGLQFLIQYYNGEERAKGNILERFSAQQFPDLHSELNLSSLELGDSALYFCASSAAGQNTEAFFGQGTRLTVV.

The chain recombines TRBV10-3 with TRBJ1-3, with D unresolved. CDR3 length: 13 amino acids. Deletions cut 7 bases from V and 0 bases from J, with 7 bases between. Germline values: CDR1 ENHRY, CDR2 SYGVKD. The CDR3 is CAIMRGSGNTIYF. CDR3 bases: TGTGCCATCATGCGGGGCTCTGGAAACACCATATATTTT.

This rearrangement joins TRBV5-1 to TRBJ2-1, with D maybe TRBD1 (6 bases). Germline V lookup: CDR1 SGHRS, CDR2 YFSETQ. The CDR3 spans 13 residues. Trimming pared 3 bases from V and 4 bases from J, leaving 8 bases between. This CDR3 reads CASSWDKYNEQFF. The CDR3 nucleotides read TGCGCCAGCAGCTGGGACAAATACAATGAGCAGTTCTTC.

The chain is built from TRBV4-1 and TRBJ2-5; tentatively, D is TRBD1 or TRBD2 (6 bases each). V was clipped by 4 bases and J by 0 bases, with 24 bases between them. CDR3 length equals 19 residues. Germline loops: CDR1 MGHRA, CDR2 YSYEKL. The DNA for the CDR3 is TGCGCCAGCAGCCCCGCCATACGGACCGGGGGCTTGTACCAAGAGACCCAGTACTTC. This translates into CASSPAIRTGGLYQETQYF.

This chain connects TRBV15 to TRBJ2-7, with no clear D. Germline assignment: CDR1 LNHNV and CDR2 YYDKDF (reference sequence). The CDR3 length is 15 residues. V dropped 0 bases and J dropped 3 bases, with 12 bases sitting between them. The CDR3 coding sequence is TGTGCCACCAGCAGAGATCTAGGGTTCGTCTACGAGCAGTACTTC. It specifies CATSRDLGFVYEQYF.

The chain carries TRBV18 and TRBJ2-1, with 12 nucleotides matching TRBD2. Germline CDR1 reads KGHSH; CDR2 reads LQKENI. V was clipped by 2 bases and J by 7 bases; unmatched bases: 6. CDR3 length: 16 amino acids. In DNA form, the CDR3 reads TGTGCCAGCTCACCATCTAGCGGGAGGGCGGGGAATGAGCAGTTCTTC. Translation gives CASSPSSGRAGNEQFF.

The rearrangement uses TRBV25-1 and TRBJ2-2; 7 positions match TRBD1. This CDR3 spans 16 amino acids. Germline-derived CDR1 and CDR2 are MGHDK and SYGVNS. With 3 bases clipped from V and 0 bases from J, the junction kept 4 bases outside the gene matches. CDR3 nucleotides: TGTGCCAGCAGTGACTCCGGGACAGCGAACACCGGGGAGCTGTTTTTT. It encodes CASSDSGTANTGELFF.

This clone was seen once. The chain couples TRBV18 to TRBJ2-1; 13 nucleotides line up with TRBD2. The trim removed 5 bases at V and 5 bases at J, leaving 0 bases unmatched. The CDR3 is 14 residues long. Germline V gene data show CDR1 as KGHSH and CDR2 as LQKENI. The CDR3 reads CASSGLAGDNEQFF. CDR3 DNA: TGTGCCAGCTCAGGACTAGCGGGAGACAATGAGCAGTTCTTC.

The chain employs TRBV4-2 and TRBJ2-1; 11 positions match TRBD2. CDR3 length: 15 residues. V dropped 3 bases and J dropped 5; count of bases not matched to a gene: 3. Germline loops: CDR1 LGHNA, CDR2 YNFKEQ. The CDR3 loop reads CASSHGTSGNNEQFF. CDR3 nucleotides: TGTGCCAGCAGCCATGGGACTAGCGGTAACAATGAGCAGTTCTTC.

V and J are TRBV4-3 and TRBJ2-3; 8 bases agree with TRBD1. The V and J ends lost 4 bases and 2 bases, in that order; junction bases with no gene match: 11. Germline CDR1 and CDR2: LGHNA and YSLEER. This CDR3 region has 17 residues. CDR3 sequence (DNA): TGCGCCAGCAGCCTCTCCCCACCGGGACAGGACACAGATACGCAGTATTTT. This translates into CASSLSPPGQDTDTQYF.

This chain links TRBV18 with TRBJ1-4; D is undetermined. V lost 3 bases and J lost 2, with 10 bases in between. The CDR3 spans 15 residues. Germline CDR1 is KGHSH and CDR2 is LQKENI. In DNA form, the CDR3 reads TGTGCCAGCTCACCTAGGCCCTCGACTAATGAAAAACTGTTTTTT. It codes for CASSPRPSTNEKLFF.

This chain connects TRBV7-2 to TRBJ2-1, with 9 bases matching TRBD2. Per germline, CDR1 SGHTA and CDR2 FQGNSA. After removal of 2 bases from V and 9 bases from J, the junction contained 5 bases not matched to a gene. The CDR3 length is 14 residues. CDR3 protein: CASSLSSGSAEQFF. CDR3 coding DNA: TGTGCCAGCAGCTTAAGTAGCGGGAGTGCTGAGCAGTTCTTC. Drawing the rest from reference TRBV7-2 and TRBJ2-1, the complete variable domain is GAGVSQSPSNKVTEKGKDVELRCDPISGHTALYWYRQSLGQGLEFLIYFQGNSAPDKSGLPSDRFSAERTGGSVSTLTIQRTQQEDSAVYLCASSLSSGSAEQFFGPGTRLTVL.